This TCR beta chain was documented in a study of shared clonotypes between healthy human individuals. Comment on this clone: The antigen is undetermined.

The protocol was immunoSEQ multiplex PCR, while the TCRdb copy is restricted to in-frame clones and leaves out a portion. The sample holds some 300,000 clones; around four fifths are singletons and the top ten take 8.5% to 12%. Findings of the study overall: Among donors, clonotype sharing was expected to be affected by sequencing depth. Sample collection involved blood only; tissue repertoires are likely different. Having only a few donors restricted how much genetic and exposure-history diversity was captured.

Subsets obtained from CD4+ cells comprised CD45RA+ naive and CD45RA-negative memory cells. Germline values: CDR1 SEHNR, CDR2 FQNEAQ (reference sequence). The trim removed 2 bases at V and 4 bases at J, leaving 12 bases unmatched. This CDR3 is built from 17 residues. The rearrangement joins TRBV7-9 to TRBJ2-3; TRBD2 matches at 7 bases. The sequence came from a young man in good health. The sample comprised memory CD4+ T cells sorted from blood. Subset in this sample: CD45RA-negative fraction. The CDR3: CASSLRLAVGKADTQYF. The CDR3 DNA reads TGTGCCAGCAGCTTAAGGCTAGCGGTGGGAAAGGCAGATACGCAGTATTTT.